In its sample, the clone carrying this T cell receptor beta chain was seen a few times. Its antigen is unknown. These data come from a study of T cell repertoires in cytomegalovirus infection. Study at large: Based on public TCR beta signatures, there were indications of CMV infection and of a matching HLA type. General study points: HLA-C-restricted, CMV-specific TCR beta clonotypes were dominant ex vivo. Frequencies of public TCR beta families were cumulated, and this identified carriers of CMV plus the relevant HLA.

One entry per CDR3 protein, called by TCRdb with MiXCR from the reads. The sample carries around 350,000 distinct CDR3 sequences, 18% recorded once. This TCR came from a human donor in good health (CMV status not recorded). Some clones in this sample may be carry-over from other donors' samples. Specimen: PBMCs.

CDR3 loop: CLGQASSYEQYF. DNA of the CDR3: TGCCTGGGACAGGCAAGCTCCTACGAGCAGTACTTC. The rearrangement links TRBV20-1 to TRBJ2-7; 8 bases agree with TRBD1. Germline values: CDR1 DFQATT, CDR2 SNEGSKA (reference sequence). CDR3 size: 12 residues.